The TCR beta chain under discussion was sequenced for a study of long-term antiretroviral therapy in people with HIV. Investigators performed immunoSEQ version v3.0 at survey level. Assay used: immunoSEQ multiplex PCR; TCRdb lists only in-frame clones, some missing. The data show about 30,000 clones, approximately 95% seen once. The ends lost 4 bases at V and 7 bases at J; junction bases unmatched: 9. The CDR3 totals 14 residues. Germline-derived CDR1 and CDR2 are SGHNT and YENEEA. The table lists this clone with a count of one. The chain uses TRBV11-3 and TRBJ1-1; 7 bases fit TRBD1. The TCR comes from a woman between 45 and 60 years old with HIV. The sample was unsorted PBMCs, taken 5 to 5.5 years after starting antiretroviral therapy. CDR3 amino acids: CASSSEQGFGEAFF. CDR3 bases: TGTGCCAGCAGCTCCGAACAGGGGTTTGGTGAAGCTTTCTTT. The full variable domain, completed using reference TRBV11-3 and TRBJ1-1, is EAGVVQSPRYKIIEKKQPVAFWCNPISGHNTLYWYLQNLGQGPELLIRYENEEAVDDSQLPKDRFSAERLKGVDSTLKIQPAELGDSAVYLCASSSEQGFGEAFFGQGTRLTVV.